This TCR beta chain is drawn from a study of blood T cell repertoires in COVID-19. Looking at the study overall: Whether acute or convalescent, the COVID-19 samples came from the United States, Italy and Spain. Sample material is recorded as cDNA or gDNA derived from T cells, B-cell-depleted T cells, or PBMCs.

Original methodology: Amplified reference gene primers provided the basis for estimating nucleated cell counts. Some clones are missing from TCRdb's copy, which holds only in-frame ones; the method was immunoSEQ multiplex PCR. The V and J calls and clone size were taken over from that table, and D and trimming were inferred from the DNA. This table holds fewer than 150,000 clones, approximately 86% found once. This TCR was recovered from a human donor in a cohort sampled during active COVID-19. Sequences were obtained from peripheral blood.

The CDR3 spells CASSLGSHNEQFF. As DNA, the CDR3 is TGTGCCAGCAGTTTAGGGAGCCACAATGAGCAGTTCTTC. J is TRBJ2-1 and V is TRBV27, with D possibly matching TRBD2 (5 bases). Germline V gives CDR1 MNHEY, CDR2 SMNVEV (reference sequence). CDR3 length equals 13 residues. Between the trimmed V and J ends, which lost 2 bases and 5 bases, there was a span of 7 bases.